Following are 18 T cell receptor beta chains from one sample sequenced in a study of CD8+CD57+ T cells in acquired aplastic anemia. Both TCR beta VDJ combination and CDR3 sequence profiling were carried out. Genomic DNA was the template for this profiling. TCRdb fed the reads into MiXCR, producing one record per CDR3 protein. The sample consists of about 200,000 distinct CDR3 sequences, under 50% of them appearing once. CD8+CD57+ cell expansion had been shown by flow cytometry in patients chosen for sequencing. Sequenced material: sorted CD4+, CD8+, or CD8+CD57+ T cells (not recorded which) from PBMCs. These receptors were taken from a human donor with aplastic anemia.

V usage is TRBV6-6 and J usage is TRBJ2-7, with D maybe TRBD2 (5 bases). Germline CDR1 MNHNY, CDR2 SVGAGI (reference sequence). The CDR3 contains 15 residues. Between the trimmed V and J ends, which lost 0 bases and 7 bases, there was a span of 16 bases. For the CDR3, the DNA is TGTGCCAGCAGTTACTCGATCCCTAGCTCTTATGAGCAGTACTTC. Translated: CASSYSIPSSYEQYF.

This clonotype was counted a single time. V and J are TRBV29-1 and TRBJ2-5; the D gene is possibly TRBD1 (5 bases). This CDR3 contains 12 residues. In germline, CDR1 is SQVTM, CDR2 ANQGSEA. The V end was cut by 6 bases, the J end by 3 bases, with 11 bases between. The CDR3 loop reads CSVRGRKETQYF. DNA for the CDR3: TGCAGCGTAAGGGGCCGCAAAGAGACCCAGTACTTC.

This chain connects TRBV10-3 to TRBJ1-2; 10 positions match TRBD1. This CDR3 comprises 15 residues. Unmatched junction bases numbered 6, after V lost 0 bases and J lost 8 bases. Per the germline V gene, CDR1 is ENHRY and CDR2 is SYGVKD. The CDR3 spells CAISESGDRGHGYTF. CDR3 nucleotides: TGTGCCATCAGTGAGTCAGGGGACAGGGGACACGGCTACACCTTC.

The chain links TRBV6-2 or TRBV6-3 to TRBJ2-3; D tentatively reads TRBD1 or TRBD2 (5 bases each). V lost 2 bases, J lost 2 bases, and 8 bases lay in between. The CDR3 extends over 14 amino acids. From germline, CDR1 is MNHEY and CDR2 SVGEGT. The chain's CDR3 is CASSYRGATDTQYF. CDR3 bases: TGTGCCAGCAGTTACCGGGGCGCCACAGATACGCAGTATTTT.

The rearrangement links TRBV12-3 or TRBV12-4 to TRBJ2-3; either TRBD1 or TRBD2 may supply D (5 bases each). This CDR3 contains 14 residues. V lost 5 bases and J 4 bases, leaving 13 bases between the germline ends. The CDR3 protein is CASSITGTADTQYF. CDR3 in DNA: TGTGCCAGCAGTATCACCGGGACGGCAGATACGCAGTATTTT.

This clonotype was observed many times. The V gene is TRBV7-2, the J gene TRBJ2-7, with 8 bases aligning to TRBD1. The junction had 4 bases not matched to a gene; V was cut back by 3 bases and J by 6 bases. The CDR3 loop spans 13 amino acids. CDR1 is SGHTA, CDR2 FQGNSA, per germline. As DNA, the CDR3 is TGTGCCAGCAGCTTTGGACAGGGCCGCGAGCAGTACTTC. Residues: CASSFGQGREQYF.

In this sample, this clonotype turned up many times. The chain uses TRBV5-1 and TRBJ2-1; 9 nucleotides agree with TRBD1. CDR1 SGHRS and CDR2 YFSETQ come from the germline V gene. V lost 2 bases, J lost 7 bases, and 4 bases stayed unmatched. The CDR3 runs to 14 residues. The CDR3 is CASSFSGTGNEQFF. In DNA, the CDR3 is TGCGCCAGCAGCTTTTCCGGGACAGGGAATGAGCAGTTCTTC.

This clonotype was observed a few times. J is TRBJ2-3 and V is TRBV12-3 or TRBV12-4; 7 bases are shared with TRBD2. The V and J ends lost 8 bases and 5 bases, in that order; junction bases with no gene match: 1. This CDR3 spans 11 amino acids. CDR3 DNA: TGTGCCAGCTCGGGGGGAGATACGCAGTATTTT. Translating gives CASSGGDTQYF.

The rearrangement links TRBV2 to TRBJ1-2, with D perhaps TRBD1 (5 bases). The CDR3 loop spans 12 amino acids. V was shortened by 8 bases and J by 6 bases, with 13 bases between the two germline ends. CDR1 and CDR2 from the germline V gene are SNHLY and FYNNEI. The CDR3 DNA sequence: TGTGCCAGCGGCGGGACCACGGATGGCTACACCTTC. Translating gives CASGGTTDGYTF.

V and J are TRBV19 and TRBJ2-7, with TRBD2 matching 14 bases. The germline CDR1 and CDR2 sequences are LNHDA and SQIVND (reference sequence). J was trimmed by 0 bases and V by 4 bases; bases with no gene match: 2. The length of the CDR3 is 16 residues. CDR3 protein: CASSRLAGGGSYEQYF. Written as DNA, the CDR3 is TGTGCCAGTAGTAGACTAGCGGGAGGGGGCTCCTACGAGCAGTACTTC.

This clonotype has just a few counts. This chain joins TRBV6-1 and TRBJ2-1, with a tentative D call TRBD2 (5 bases). The V gene's germline CDR1 is MNHNS and CDR2 SASEGT. Between the trimmed V and J ends, which lost 4 bases and 0 bases, there was a span of 13 bases. The CDR3 sequence is 16 residues long. CDR3 DNA sequence: TGTGCCAGCAGTGTACGGGGTTTTAGCTCCTACAATGAGCAGTTCTTC. The encoded protein is CASSVRGFSSYNEQFF.

The J gene is TRBJ2-5, the V gene TRBV20-1; 10 nucleotides match TRBD2. The better agreement between TRBJ2-1 and the DNA end casts doubt on the J call. The CDR3 extends over 16 amino acids. CDR1 and CDR2 (germline): DFQATT, SNEGSKA (reference sequence). The CDR3 region is CSARGQTSGAYNEQFF. In DNA, the CDR3 is TGCAGTGCTAGAGGGCAAACTAGCGGGGCGTACAATGAGCAGTTCTTC.

This clonotype was seen only a few times. Since a much larger clone is just one base distant, this may be a read error. Since the CDR3 does not end with the conserved phenylalanine or tryptophan, this likely comes from a read error. The V gene is TRBV7-2, the J gene TRBJ2-1; 8 bases are a match to TRBD2. The J segment lost 3 bases and the V segment lost 5 bases, leaving 6 bases of the junction unmatched. In germline, CDR1 is SGHTA, CDR2 FQGNSA. The CDR3 has 15 residues. The CDR3 DNA sequence: TGTGCCAGCAGCCCCGGGGGGGCCTTCTACAATGAGCAGTTCCTC. This gives the protein CASSPGGAFYNEQFL.

The chain links TRBV20-1 to TRBJ1-5; D is unresolved. Germline V gene sequence: CDR1 DFQATT, CDR2 SNEGSKA (reference sequence). The V end lost 1 base, the J end lost 3 bases, and 7 bases lay between the germline ends. There are 13 residues in the CDR3. CDR3 bases: TGCAGTGCTAGAGGTGACCTCAATCAGCCCCAGCATTTT. Encoded protein: CSARGDLNQPQHF.

This clonotype occurred once. The rearrangement uses TRBV7-4 and TRBJ2-7; TRBD2 agrees at 8 bases. Germline assignment: CDR1 SGHVT and CDR2 SQSDAQ. The CDR3 spans 19 residues. V trimming: 5 bases; J trimming: 1 base; junction bases outside the gene matches: 19. The CDR3 spells CASSQATGGSGRGSYEQYF. CDR3 nucleotide sequence: TGTGCCAGCAGCCAAGCGACGGGGGGGTCTGGACGTGGGTCCTACGAGCAGTACTTC. Full variable domain (remainder filled in from reference TRBV7-4 and TRBJ2-7): GAGVSQSPRYKVAKRGRDVALRCDSISGHVTLYWYRQTLGQGSEVLTYSQSDAQRDKSGRPSGRFSAERPERSVSTLKIQRTEQGDSAVYLCASSQATGGSGRGSYEQYFGPGTRLTVT.

The rearrangement uses TRBV7-9 and TRBJ1-1; D is possibly TRBD1 (5 bases). Trimming removed 5 bases from V and 4 bases from J, with 23 bases in between. CDR3 length: 17 residues. Looked up from germline, CDR1 is SEHNR and CDR2 is FQNEAQ (reference sequence). The CDR3 DNA reads TGTGCCAGCAGCCCAGGTGACAGACTCACATGGGGCACTGAAGCTTTCTTT. Translated: CASSPGDRLTWGTEAFF.

This clonotype occurred many times. This rearrangement joins TRBV19 to TRBJ2-5; perhaps TRBD2 as D (7 bases). This CDR3 has 14 amino acids. V was cut by 9 bases and J by 4 bases, with 18 bases left in between. Germline values: CDR1 LNHDA, CDR2 SQIVND (reference sequence). This CDR3 is CASALTRGAETQYF. The CDR3 DNA sequence: TGTGCCAGCGCCCTTACACGGGGGGCAGAGACCCAGTACTTC.

Concerning this clonotype: At one boundary the junction diverges from the germline segment, which might be a read error. The V and J genes are TRBV5-5 and TRBJ1-2; TRBD1 is a possible D gene (5 bases). CDR1 is SGHKS, CDR2 YYEKEE, per germline (reference sequence). CDR3 length: 14 amino acids. The CDR3: CTSSLTAGNYGYTF. As DNA, the CDR3 is TGTACCAGCAGCTTGACAGCAGGAAACTATGGCTACACCTTC.